This TCR beta chain was sequenced during a study of Ad26.COV2.S vaccination and SARS-CoV-2 variants. Notes on this clone: Different DNA sequences within this sample yield the same CDR3.

Only in-frame clones appear in the TCRdb table, and some are missing; sequencing was by immunoSEQ multiplex PCR. In the table there are about 680,000 clones, more than 80% of which are singletons. As for treatment: around 19 received Ad26.COV2.S at low or high dose, single or two shots; a few received placebo; per-sample allocation not given. All samples were drawn on day 63, counting from the first vaccine or placebo injection. Vaccine was an Ad26 vector expressing Wuhan-strain SARS-CoV-2 spike. Deletions cut 1 base from V and 0 bases from J, with 8 bases between. There are 15 residues in the CDR3. Germline values: CDR1 SGHRS, CDR2 YFSETQ.

The specimen comprised peripheral blood, sampled in a trial of Ad26.COV2.S vaccine versus placebo. This clonotype was sampled from a person between 18 and 60 years old who received the Ad26.COV2.S COVID-19 vaccine or a placebo. This rearrangement joins TRBV5-1 to TRBJ2-1; possible D gene TRBD2, 5 bases. CDR3 protein: CASSLTGSSYNEQFF. The CDR3, as DNA: TGCGCCAGCAGCTTGACTGGGAGCTCCTACAATGAGCAGTTCTTC.